This is a list of T cell receptor beta chains from one sample in a study of T cell responses to AZD1222 COVID-19 vaccine. Using immunoSEQ multiplex PCR, the repertoire was profiled, and TCRdb retains in-frame clones only, with some absent. The data contain around 130,000 clones, more than 85% of them singletons. Material: peripheral blood, obtained 28 days after the second AZD1222 dose. The receptors derive from an adult who received the AZD1222 COVID-19 vaccine. The CDR3 runs from the conserved cysteine through the conserved F or W. A D gene is named only where the DNA matches it firmly. Clone size is stated in some rows and not others, as once, few, many or a class when expanded.

CDR3 DNA: TGTGCCAGCAGTTACGACTTCAACTATGGCTACACCTTC
CDR3 protein: CASSYDFNYGYTF
clone size: NA
D gene: NA
CDR3 length: 13
V gene: TRBV6-2/TRBV6-3
J gene: TRBJ1-2

CDR3 DNA: TGTGCCAGCAGAAATGATTATAATTCACCCCTCCACTTT
CDR3 protein: CASRNDYNSPLHF
clone size: NA
D gene: NA
CDR3 length: 13
V gene: TRBV7-3
J gene: TRBJ1-6

CDR3 DNA: TGTGCCAGCAGTGAAAGCTTCTCTGGGGCCAACGTCCTGACTTTC
CDR3 protein: CASSESFSGANVLTF
clone size: NA
D gene: NA
CDR3 length: 15
V gene: TRBV6-1
J gene: TRBJ2-6

CDR3 DNA: TGCGCCAGCACCTTTTATTTCGACGGAAGCACAGATACGCAGTATTTT
CDR3 protein: CASTFYFDGSTDTQYF
clone size: NA
D gene: NA
CDR3 length: 16
V gene: TRBV10-2
J gene: TRBJ2-3

CDR3 DNA: TGTGCCAGCAGCTCATTAACAGGGGCGGACACTGAAGCTTTCTTT
CDR3 protein: CASSSLTGADTEAFF
clone size: few
D gene: TRBD1
CDR3 length: 15
V gene: TRBV9
J gene: TRBJ1-1

CDR3 DNA: TGTGCCAGCAGCTTGGCGAAGACTAGCGGCTCCTACAATGAGCAGTTCTTC
CDR3 protein: CASSLAKTSGSYNEQFF
clone size: NA
D gene: TRBD2
CDR3 length: 17
V gene: TRBV5-8
J gene: TRBJ2-1

CDR3 DNA: TGTGCCAGCAGCCCAGGGGCCAACTCTGGAAACACCATATATTTT
CDR3 protein: CASSPGANSGNTIYF
clone size: NA
D gene: NA
CDR3 length: 15
V gene: TRBV7-9
J gene: TRBJ1-3

CDR3 DNA: TGTGCCTGGGGCCTGAGGCTTGAAGCTTTCTTT
CDR3 protein: CAWGLRLEAFF
clone size: few
D gene: NA
CDR3 length: 11
V gene: TRBV30
J gene: TRBJ1-1

CDR3 DNA: TGTGCCAGCAGCGCCCGGTTGGGGGGGCCGAACTATGGCTACACCTTC
CDR3 protein: CASSARLGGPNYGYTF
clone size: NA
D gene: NA
CDR3 length: 16
V gene: TRBV21-1
J gene: TRBJ1-2

CDR3 DNA: TGTGCCAGCAGCTTAACGCCGGGTCGGGACACTGAAGCTTTCTTT
CDR3 protein: CASSLTPGRDTEAFF
clone size: NA
D gene: NA
CDR3 length: 15
V gene: TRBV7-3
J gene: TRBJ1-1

CDR3 DNA: TGTGCCAGTAAGGGAGGGAGCGATGAGCAGTTCTTC
CDR3 protein: CASKGGSDEQFF
clone size: NA
D gene: TRBD2
CDR3 length: 12
V gene: TRBV19
J gene: TRBJ2-1

CDR3 DNA: TGTGCCAGCAGACTACTAGCGGGGCGGGAGACCCAGTACTTC
CDR3 protein: CASRLLAGRETQYF
clone size: NA
D gene: TRBD2
CDR3 length: 14
V gene: TRBV6-5
J gene: TRBJ2-5

CDR3 DNA: TGCGCCAGCAGCTTGGGGCAGGGTGGGAGCCAGCCCCAGCATTTT
CDR3 protein: CASSLGQGGSQPQHF
clone size: NA
D gene: NA
CDR3 length: 15
V gene: TRBV5-1
J gene: TRBJ1-5

CDR3 DNA: TGTGCCAGCAGCCGGGACAGAGGAGAAAAACTGTTTTTT
CDR3 protein: CASSRDRGEKLFF
clone size: NA
D gene: TRBD1
CDR3 length: 13
V gene: TRBV12-3/TRBV12-4
J gene: TRBJ1-4

CDR3 DNA: TGCGCCAGCAGCCAAGTTAGCGGGGAAGTTAATGAGCAGTTCTTC
CDR3 protein: CASSQVSGEVNEQFF
clone size: once
D gene: TRBD2
CDR3 length: 15
V gene: TRBV4-1
J gene: TRBJ2-1

CDR3 DNA: TGTGCCAGCAGTCAGGGGGGAGAAAAACTGTTTTTT
CDR3 protein: CASSQGGEKLFF
clone size: NA
D gene: TRBD1
CDR3 length: 12
V gene: TRBV6-6
J gene: TRBJ1-4

CDR3 DNA: TGTGCCAGTAGTATGACGACAGTTTCCTATAATTCACCCCTCCACTTT
CDR3 protein: CASSMTTVSYNSPLHF
clone size: NA
D gene: NA
CDR3 length: 16
V gene: TRBV19
J gene: TRBJ1-6

CDR3 DNA: TGCGCCAGCAGCCAAGGTAGGAATTCCGGGGGCCACCAAGAGACCCAGTACTTC
CDR3 protein: CASSQGRNSGGHQETQYF
clone size: NA
D gene: NA
CDR3 length: 18
V gene: TRBV4-1
J gene: TRBJ2-5

CDR3 DNA: TGTGCCAGCACCAAGGGTAGCCATCAGCCCCAGCATTTT
CDR3 protein: CASTKGSHQPQHF
clone size: NA
D gene: NA
CDR3 length: 13
V gene: TRBV6-5
J gene: TRBJ1-5

CDR3 DNA: TGTGCCAGCAGCCAACCAGAAGGGGGGGATTATCAGCCCCAGCATTTT
CDR3 protein: CASSQPEGGDYQPQHF
clone size: NA
D gene: NA
CDR3 length: 16
V gene: TRBV4-2
J gene: TRBJ1-5

CDR3 DNA: TGTGCCAGCAGTTTGGTCGGAGGGTACACAGATACGCAGTATTTT
CDR3 protein: CASSLVGGYTDTQYF
clone size: NA
D gene: NA
CDR3 length: 15
V gene: TRBV27
J gene: TRBJ2-3

CDR3 DNA: TGTGCCAGCAGATACAGGGAGACAGATACGCAGTATTTT
CDR3 protein: CASRYRETDTQYF
clone size: NA
D gene: NA
CDR3 length: 13
V gene: TRBV27
J gene: TRBJ2-3

CDR3 DNA: TGCGCCAGCTCAGGGGCGGGGCCCTACAATGAGCAGTTCTTC
CDR3 protein: CASSGAGPYNEQFF
clone size: NA
D gene: NA
CDR3 length: 14
V gene: TRBV5-1
J gene: TRBJ2-1

CDR3 DNA: TGTGCCAGCAGTCGACAGGGGATCTACACCTTC
CDR3 protein: CASSRQGIYTF
clone size: NA
D gene: TRBD1
CDR3 length: 11
V gene: TRBV6-5
J gene: TRBJ1-2

CDR3 DNA: TGCGCCAGCAGCTTAGAGAGACAGGGGGCTAACTATGGCTACACCTTC
CDR3 protein: CASSLERQGANYGYTF
clone size: NA
D gene: TRBD1
CDR3 length: 16
V gene: TRBV5-1
J gene: TRBJ1-2

CDR3 DNA: TGTGCCAGCAGTTACTCGGGATACCAGCCCCAGCATTTT
CDR3 protein: CASSYSGYQPQHF
clone size: NA
D gene: NA
CDR3 length: 13
V gene: TRBV6-5
J gene: TRBJ1-5

CDR3 DNA: TGTGCTAGCAGCTTAGACTGGGGAACTGAAGCTTTCTTT
CDR3 protein: CASSLDWGTEAFF
clone size: NA
D gene: NA
CDR3 length: 13
V gene: TRBV7-7
J gene: TRBJ1-1

CDR3 DNA: TGCAGTGCTAGTGGGCGGGGCAATCAGCCCCAGCATTTT
CDR3 protein: CSASGRGNQPQHF
clone size: NA
D gene: NA
CDR3 length: 13
V gene: TRBV20-1
J gene: TRBJ1-5

CDR3 DNA: TGTGCCAGCGACGCCAGCAGAGGCACAGATACGCAGTATTTT
CDR3 protein: CASDASRGTDTQYF
clone size: NA
D gene: NA
CDR3 length: 14
V gene: TRBV2
J gene: TRBJ2-3

CDR3 DNA: TGCGCCAGCAGTGAGTCGGTACAGGGGGGCAGGGAGCAGTTCTTC
CDR3 protein: CASSESVQGGREQFF
clone size: NA
D gene: TRBD1
CDR3 length: 15
V gene: TRBV10-2
J gene: TRBJ2-1

CDR3 DNA: TGTGCCAGCACGAGCTCTGGAAACACCATATATTTT
CDR3 protein: CASTSSGNTIYF
clone size: few
D gene: NA
CDR3 length: 12
V gene: TRBV12-3/TRBV12-4
J gene: TRBJ1-3

CDR3 DNA: TGTGCCAGCAGCTTACATTTAGGGGGGGCGGAGACCCAGTACTTC
CDR3 protein: CASSLHLGGAETQYF
clone size: NA
D gene: NA
CDR3 length: 15
V gene: TRBV11-3
J gene: TRBJ2-5

CDR3 DNA: TGCAGCGTTGTGGGGCCGGGATTGAACACTGAAGCTTTCTTT
CDR3 protein: CSVVGPGLNTEAFF
clone size: NA
D gene: NA
CDR3 length: 14
V gene: TRBV29-1
J gene: TRBJ1-1

CDR3 DNA: TGCGCCAGCAGCTTGGATCCAGCGGGGGGCCAAGAGACCCAGTACTTC
CDR3 protein: CASSLDPAGGQETQYF
clone size: NA
D gene: TRBD2
CDR3 length: 16
V gene: TRBV5-1
J gene: TRBJ2-5

CDR3 DNA: TGTGCCAGCAGACGGACAGCTAATGAAAAACTGTTTTTT
CDR3 protein: CASRRTANEKLFF
clone size: NA
D gene: NA
CDR3 length: 13
V gene: TRBV6-5
J gene: TRBJ1-4

CDR3 DNA: TGTGCCAGCAGCCCCAGGGTTAACTATGGCTACACCTTC
CDR3 protein: CASSPRVNYGYTF
clone size: NA
D gene: NA
CDR3 length: 13
V gene: TRBV2
J gene: TRBJ1-2

CDR3 DNA: TGTGCCAGCGGAGGACAGGGGAGAGAAAAACTGTTTTTT
CDR3 protein: CASGGQGREKLFF
clone size: NA
D gene: TRBD1
CDR3 length: 13
V gene: TRBV27
J gene: TRBJ1-4

CDR3 DNA: TGTGCCAGCAGTTACGGGGCCGGGTGGAATTCACCCCTCCACTTT
CDR3 protein: CASSYGAGWNSPLHF
clone size: NA
D gene: NA
CDR3 length: 15
V gene: TRBV6-6
J gene: TRBJ1-6

CDR3 DNA: TGTGCCAGCAGTAACGACAGGGGACGGGTCTATGGCTACACCTTC
CDR3 protein: CASSNDRGRVYGYTF
clone size: NA
D gene: TRBD1
CDR3 length: 15
V gene: TRBV6-2/TRBV6-3
J gene: TRBJ1-2

CDR3 DNA: TGTGCCAGCAGCCCGGCGAGGAGCGAGACCCAGTACTTC
CDR3 protein: CASSPARSETQYF
clone size: few
D gene: NA
CDR3 length: 13
V gene: TRBV9
J gene: TRBJ2-5

CDR3 DNA: TGTGCCAGCAGTACGGACAGGGACGAGCAGTACTTC
CDR3 protein: CASSTDRDEQYF
clone size: NA
D gene: TRBD1
CDR3 length: 12
V gene: TRBV11-1
J gene: TRBJ2-7

CDR3 DNA: TGCGCCAGCAGCTTAGACTCTGGGGCCAACGTCCTGACTTTC
CDR3 protein: CASSLDSGANVLTF
clone size: NA
D gene: NA
CDR3 length: 14
V gene: TRBV5-1
J gene: TRBJ2-6

CDR3 DNA: TGTGCCAGCAGCCTAGAGCTTTCCTACGAGCAGTACTTC
CDR3 protein: CASSLELSYEQYF
clone size: NA
D gene: NA
CDR3 length: 13
V gene: TRBV5-6
J gene: TRBJ2-7

CDR3 DNA: TGTGCCACCAGCAGAGATTGGGCGGGGGGGACAGATACGCAGTATTTT
CDR3 protein: CATSRDWAGGTDTQYF
clone size: few
D gene: TRBD2
CDR3 length: 16
V gene: TRBV15
J gene: TRBJ2-3

CDR3 DNA: TGCGCCAGCAGCCAAGAATCGGTCACCTACGAGCAGTACTTC
CDR3 protein: CASSQESVTYEQYF
clone size: NA
D gene: NA
CDR3 length: 14
V gene: TRBV4-3
J gene: TRBJ2-7

CDR3 DNA: TGCGCCAGCAGCTCGGGGACAGGGTCATACAATGAGCAGTTCTTC
CDR3 protein: CASSSGTGSYNEQFF
clone size: NA
D gene: TRBD1
CDR3 length: 15
V gene: TRBV5-1
J gene: TRBJ2-1

CDR3 DNA: TGTGCCAGTAGTATCGGGGCAAGCTATGAAAAACTGTTTTTT
CDR3 protein: CASSIGASYEKLFF
clone size: NA
D gene: NA
CDR3 length: 14
V gene: TRBV19
J gene: TRBJ1-4

CDR3 DNA: TGTGCCAGCAGCACAGAGGTGGGTACCGGGGAGCTGTTTTTT
CDR3 protein: CASSTEVGTGELFF
clone size: NA
D gene: NA
CDR3 length: 14
V gene: TRBV7-9
J gene: TRBJ2-2